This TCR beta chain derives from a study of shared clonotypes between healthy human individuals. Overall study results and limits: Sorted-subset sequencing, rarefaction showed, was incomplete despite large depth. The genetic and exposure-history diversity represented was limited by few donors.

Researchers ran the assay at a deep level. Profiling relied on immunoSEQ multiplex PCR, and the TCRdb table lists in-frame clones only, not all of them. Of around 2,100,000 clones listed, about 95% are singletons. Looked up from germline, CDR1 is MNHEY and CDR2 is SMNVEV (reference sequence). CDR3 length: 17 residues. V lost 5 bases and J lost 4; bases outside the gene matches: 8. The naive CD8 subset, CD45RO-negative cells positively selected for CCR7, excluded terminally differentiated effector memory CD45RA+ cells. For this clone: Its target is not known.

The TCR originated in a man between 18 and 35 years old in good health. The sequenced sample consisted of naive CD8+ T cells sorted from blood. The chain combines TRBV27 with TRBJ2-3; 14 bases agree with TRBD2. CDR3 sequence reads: CASSRGTSGSTADTQYF. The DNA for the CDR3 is TGTGCCAGCAGTCGCGGGACTAGCGGGAGTACGGCAGATACGCAGTATTTT.